This T cell receptor beta chain was identified during a study of cytomegalovirus exposure and HLA in healthy donors. Study summary: Inside one of the first data releases sat about 85 million unique TCRs taken from HLA-typed donors. Genotyping showed roughly 86% of 398 donors falling in the Caucasian-associated ancestry cluster.

V shed 3 bases and J shed 0 bases, with 18 bases lying between them. CDR1 LNHDA and CDR2 SQIVND come from the germline V gene (reference sequence). This CDR3 spans 19 amino acids. Study-wide results and caveats: Among immune exposure information, only CMV serostatus was available. One cluster of highly shared sequence variants probably arose as a sequencing artifact.

This PCR relied on a set of 60 Vbeta primers and 13 Jbeta primers. Assay: immunoSEQ multiplex PCR; the TCRdb copy retains only in-frame clones and omits some. This sample has around 120,000 clones, with around 80% found just once. On this clone: Antigen unknown.

The sample comprised PBMCs. This rearrangement joins TRBV19 to TRBJ2-6, with D perhaps TRBD1 (6 bases). The sequence came from a man over 45 in good health and CMV-seronegative. CDR3 nucleotide sequence: TGTGCCAGTAGTATCACAGGACAGTCCCTATTCTCTGGGGCCAACGTCCTGACTTTC. Its protein product is CASSITGQSLFSGANVLTF.